Sequencing of this T cell receptor (beta chain) was carried out in a study of blood T cell repertoires in COVID-19. Background on the study: From the United States, Italy and Spain came samples of acute and convalescent COVID-19. PBMCs, B-cell-depleted T cells, or T cells were the source of the cDNA or gDNA that made up the material.

Original processing methods: Estimated nucleated cell counts came from reference gene primer amplification. This table comes from immunoSEQ multiplex PCR, and its TCRdb copy is limited to in-frame clones, with some not included. V and J calls and clone size come straight from that table; D and trimming were deduced from the DNA. The table shows approximately 250,000 clones, with 84% occurring only once. CDR1 is LNHNV and CDR2 is YYDKDF in the germline V gene (reference sequence). This CDR3 contains 14 residues. The J segment lost 3 bases and the V segment lost 1 base, leaving 1 base of the junction unmatched.

The clonotype comes from a woman in her forties who had recovered from COVID-19. Sequencing used peripheral blood. The gene calls are TRBV15 and TRBJ2-3; 7 bases are a match to TRBD2. In DNA form, the CDR3 reads TGTGCCACCAGCAGAGGGGGGGGGACAGATACGCAGTATTTT. It specifies CATSRGGGTDTQYF. The entire variable domain, with the rest obtained from reference TRBV15 and TRBJ2-3, is as follows: DAMVIQNPRYQVTQFGKPVTLSCSQTLNHNVMYWYQQKSSQAPKLLFHYYDKDFNNEADTPDNFQSRRPNTSFCFLDIRSPGLGDTAMYLCATSRGGGTDTQYFGPGTRLTVL.